Shown below are 17 T cell receptor beta chains from a single sample sequenced in a study of shared clonotypes between healthy human individuals. Some clones are missing from TCRdb's copy, which holds only in-frame ones; the method was immunoSEQ multiplex PCR. Of over 2 million clones listed, 85% to 95% are singletons. The sample consisted of naive CD4+ T cells sorted from blood. Sample subset: CD45RA+ positively selected. These TCRs come from a man aged 18 to 29 in good health.

J is TRBJ2-7 and V is TRBV7-2; D is uncertain. This CDR3 has 14 amino acids. Deletions cut 1 base from V and 4 bases from J, with 11 bases between. CDR1 is SGHTA and CDR2 is FQGNSA in the germline V gene. The CDR3 nucleotides read TGTGCCAGCAGCTTAGAATTGGGCGGTTACGAGCAGTACTTC. Protein: CASSLELGGYEQYF.

This clone was observed once. The chain recombines TRBV2 with TRBJ1-1; D unresolved. This CDR3 has 14 residues. The germline V gene encodes CDR1 SNHLY and CDR2 FYNNEI. V was trimmed by 6 bases and J by 0 bases, leaving 11 bases between them. CDR3 nucleotide sequence: TGTGCCAGCAGATCGTACGGGATGAACACTGAAGCTTTCTTT. Translation: CASRSYGMNTEAFF.

CDR3 region: CASSYSRGVRETQYF. CDR3 nucleotides: TGTGCCAGCAGTTACTCGAGGGGGGTAAGGGAGACCCAGTACTTC. The chain couples TRBV6-6 to TRBJ2-5, with D perhaps assigned TRBD1 or TRBD2 (6 bases each). Trimming shortened V by 0 bases and J by 5 bases, and 13 bases separated the two germline ends. The CDR3 spans 15 residues. Germline V gives CDR1 MNHNY, CDR2 SVGAGI (reference sequence).

V is TRBV6-9 and J is TRBJ2-7; D ambiguous. Trimming pared 3 bases from V and 1 base from J, leaving 4 bases between. Germline V gives CDR1 MNHGY, CDR2 SVAAGI. CDR3 length: 12 amino acids. CDR3 DNA: TGTGCCAGCAGTTACAGTTCCTACGAGCAGTACTTC. Its translation is CASSYSSYEQYF.

This chain joins TRBV5-4 and TRBJ2-5, with 8 bases fitting TRBD1. The CDR3 is 15 residues long. The germline V gene has CDR1 SGHNT and CDR2 YYREEE (reference sequence). After removal of 2 bases from V and 1 base from J, the junction contained 4 bases not matched to a gene. The CDR3 nucleotides are TGTGCCAGCAGCTTAGGGACAGGCCTCCAAGAGACCCAGTACTTC. As protein: CASSLGTGLQETQYF. Filled out from reference TRBV5-4 and TRBJ2-5, the complete variable domain reads ETGVTQSPTHLIKTRGQQVTLRCSSQSGHNTVSWYQQALGQGPQFIFQYYREEENGRGNFPPRFSGLQFPNYSSELNVNALELDDSALYLCASSLGTGLQETQYFGPGTRLLVL.

This clone came up once. The chain is built from TRBV4-3 and TRBJ1-2; TRBD1 might be the D (5 bases). The CDR3 loop spans 16 amino acids. V lost 1 base, J lost 2 bases, and 14 bases lay in between. Germline V gives CDR1 LGHNA, CDR2 YSLEER. The CDR3 is CASSQGSFQGNYGYTF. For the CDR3, the DNA is TGCGCCAGCAGCCAAGGCTCCTTCCAGGGAAACTATGGCTACACCTTC.

V is TRBV6-1 and J is TRBJ2-4; D may be TRBD1 or TRBD2 (6 bases each). The CDR3 consists of 16 residues. From germline, CDR1 is MNHNS and CDR2 SASEGT. Trimming cost V 2 bases and J 8 bases, with 19 bases left between them. In DNA form, the CDR3 reads TGTGCCAGCAGTGAAACGAGGGGGTCCGGGAGTCACATTCAGTACTTC. This encodes CASSETRGSGSHIQYF.

A word on this clone: This clone may be a read error of a much larger clone one base away. V gene TRBV30 combines with J gene TRBJ2-3; perhaps TRBD1 as D (5 bases). The CDR3 is made up of 15 amino acids. In germline, CDR1 is GTSNPN, CDR2 SVGIG (reference sequence). The germline V and J ends were trimmed by 3 bases and 0 bases, with 13 bases remaining between them. The CDR3 nucleotides read TGTGCCTGGAGCCCTGGGGCAGCTAGCACAGATACGCAGTATTTT. It yields the protein CAWSPGAASTDTQYF.

This clone was seen a handful of times. V and J are TRBV6-6 and TRBJ2-5, with D hard to call. CDR3 length equals 12 residues. The germline CDR1 and CDR2 sequences are MNHNY and SVGAGI (reference sequence). Trimming took off 2 bases at V and 1 base at J, with 2 bases between the two ends. The DNA of the CDR3 is TGTGCCAGCAGTTACCTCCAAGAGACCCAGTACTTC. Protein: CASSYLQETQYF.

V gene TRBV6-5 combines with J gene TRBJ1-1, with 9 nucleotides matching TRBD1. The J segment lost 4 bases and the V segment lost 4 bases, leaving 10 bases of the junction unmatched. CDR1 and CDR2 (germline): MNHEY, SVGAGI. The CDR3 has 16 residues. CDR3 DNA sequence: TGTGCCAGCAGTTCCAGGGGGACAGGGCGAGTCACTGAAGCTTTCTTT. The encoded protein is CASSSRGTGRVTEAFF.

The V gene is TRBV4-1, the J gene TRBJ2-1; TRBD1 agrees at 8 bases. Per germline, CDR1 MGHRA and CDR2 YSYEKL. The V segment lost 4 bases and the J segment 9 bases; nucleotides outside the gene matches: 8. The CDR3 is made up of 14 amino acids. CDR3 amino acids: CASSPADRAGEQFF. The CDR3 bases are TGCGCCAGCAGCCCGGCGGACAGGGCGGGTGAGCAGTTCTTC.

This clone is a singleton in its sample. The V gene is TRBV4-3, the J gene TRBJ2-6; 11 nucleotides align to TRBD2. Losses at the gene ends were 0 bases for V and 0 bases for J; bases not matched to a gene: 4. CDR3 length: 19 residues. The V gene's germline CDR1 is LGHNA and CDR2 YSLEER. The CDR3 is CASSQDLAGGLSGANVLTF. The CDR3 DNA is TGCGCCAGCAGCCAAGATCTAGCGGGAGGCCTCTCTGGGGCCAACGTCCTGACTTTC.

The count of this clone is one. The chain employs TRBV7-8 and TRBJ2-3; TRBD2 aligns across 8 bases. With V trimmed by 3 bases and J by 1 base, 12 bases remained unmatched. Germline V gene lookup returns CDR1 SGHVS and CDR2 FQNEAQ. The CDR3 extends over 18 amino acids. The CDR3 is CASSFPVRAGVRTDTQYF. The CDR3 region has the DNA TGTGCCAGCAGCTTCCCCGTTAGAGCGGGAGTCCGCACAGATACGCAGTATTTT.

The J gene is TRBJ2-7, the V gene TRBV5-1; possible D gene TRBD1, 5 bases. Per germline, CDR1 SGHRS and CDR2 YFSETQ. Trimming removed 0 bases at V and 5 bases at J, with 12 bases between. There are 14 residues in the CDR3. In DNA form, the CDR3 reads TGCGCCAGCAGCTTGGCTCAGGGAAGCGACGAGCAGTACTTC. Its translation is CASSLAQGSDEQYF.

Comments on this clone: Other DNA variants within this sample encode the same CDR3. The J gene is TRBJ1-5, the V gene TRBV28; possible D gene TRBD1, 6 bases. The CDR3 loop spans 14 amino acids. V shed 5 bases and J shed 2 bases, with 10 bases lying between them. CDR1 is MDHEN and CDR2 is SYDVKM in the germline V gene. The CDR3 reads CASSPSGGNQPQHF. CDR3 nucleotide sequence: TGTGCCAGCAGTCCTTCAGGGGGCAATCAGCCCCAGCATTTT.

This clone has just one count. The chain joins TRBV19 to TRBJ2-2; D is perhaps TRBD1 (6 bases). CDR3 length: 16 amino acids. CDR1 is LNHDA and CDR2 is SQIVND in the germline V gene (reference sequence). V was trimmed by 3 bases and J by 0 bases, leaving 11 bases between them. The CDR3 loop reads CASSIQGQTNTGELFF. CDR3 DNA sequence: TGTGCCAGTAGTATCCAAGGACAGACGAACACCGGGGAGCTGTTTTTT.

This clone is a singleton in its sample. At the DNA level, this CDR3 is encoded by other sequences in the same sample as well. V gene TRBV5-1 combines with J gene TRBJ2-7; 7 bases agree with TRBD1. The CDR3 sequence is 13 residues long. CDR1 is SGHRS and CDR2 is YFSETQ in the germline V gene. V gave up 3 bases and J gave up 5 bases; unmatched junction bases: 5. The CDR3 sequence is CASSSTGWDEQYF. The CDR3 bases are TGCGCCAGCAGCTCGACAGGGTGGGACGAGCAGTACTTC. Together with reference TRBV5-1 and TRBJ2-7, the CDR3 gives the full variable domain: KAGVTQTPRYLIKTRGQQVTLSCSPISGHRSVSWYQQTPGQGLQFLFEYFSETQRNKGNFPGRFSGRQFSNSRSEMNVSTLELGDSALYLCASSSTGWDEQYFGPGTRLTVT.